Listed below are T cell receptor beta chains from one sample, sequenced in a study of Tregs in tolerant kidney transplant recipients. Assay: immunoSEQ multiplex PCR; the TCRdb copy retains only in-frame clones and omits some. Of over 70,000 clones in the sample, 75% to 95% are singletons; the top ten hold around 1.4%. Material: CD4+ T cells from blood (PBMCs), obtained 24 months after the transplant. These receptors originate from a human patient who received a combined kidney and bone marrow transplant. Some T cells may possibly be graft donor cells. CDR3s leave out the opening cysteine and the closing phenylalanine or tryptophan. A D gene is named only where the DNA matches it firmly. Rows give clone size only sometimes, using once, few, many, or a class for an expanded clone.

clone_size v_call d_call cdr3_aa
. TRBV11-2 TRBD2 ASSRNLAGGNSYEQY
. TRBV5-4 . ASSPQGNYGYT
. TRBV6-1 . ASGFPGGSNQPQH
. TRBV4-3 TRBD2 ASSQGLNGGYEQY
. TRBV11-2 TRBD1 ASSITGTGHEQY
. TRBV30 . AWSEGLNTEAF
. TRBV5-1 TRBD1 ASSLQGAKVSGYT
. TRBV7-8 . ASSLVESGANVLT
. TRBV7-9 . ASSLKPQGYGELF
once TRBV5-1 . ASRYNEQY
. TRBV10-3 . AISESSGYTDTQY
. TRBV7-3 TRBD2 ASSARGLAGTDTQY
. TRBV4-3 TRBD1 ASSQNVGGQTNEKLF
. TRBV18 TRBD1 ASSPPWTGTEKLF
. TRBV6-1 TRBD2 ASSGLAVPLTDTQY
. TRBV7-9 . ASSLYLGTSYGYT
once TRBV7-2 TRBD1 ASSFPTGEGSPLH
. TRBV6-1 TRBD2 ASSVPSQGLAGYNEQF
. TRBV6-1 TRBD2 ASSEQWAGGSSETQY
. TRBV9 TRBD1 ASSADRVVGSPLH
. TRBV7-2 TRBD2 ASSLWSGGQETQY
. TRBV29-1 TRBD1 SVAGGRDRGTDEQY
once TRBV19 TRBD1 ASTLDRAGANVLT
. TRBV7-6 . ASSLKETQY
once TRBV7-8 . ASSGSSNTGELF
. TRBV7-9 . ASSLAGGSADTQY
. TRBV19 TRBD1 ASSSRTGTYEQY
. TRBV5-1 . ASTGPGNEQF
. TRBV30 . AWSGRENEQF
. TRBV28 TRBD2 ASSVSGRGTYEQY
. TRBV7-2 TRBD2 ASSSSGVGGAPFEQY
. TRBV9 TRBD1 ASSGPPGQGNQPQH
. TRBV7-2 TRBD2 ASSLHRGGTYEQY
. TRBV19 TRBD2 ASSNPGTSGGSYEQY
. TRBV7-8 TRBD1 ASSLDWGQGSSETQY
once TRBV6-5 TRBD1 ASSRQGSHGELF
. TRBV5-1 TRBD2 ASSPGTSGEETQY
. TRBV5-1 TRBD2 ASSHLLAGGPNTGELF
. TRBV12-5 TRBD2 ASGLPHGGETQY
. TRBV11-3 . ASSLEAGTEAF
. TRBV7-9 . ASSLSGGNQPQH
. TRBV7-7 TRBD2 ASSLGLAGFQETQY
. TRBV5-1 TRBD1 ASSSTGTGEETQY
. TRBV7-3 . ASSSGGSGETQY
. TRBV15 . ATSRDLGGGRLSSGNTIY